What follows is one T cell receptor (beta chain) and its context. The source of the sample is a study of blood T cell repertoires in COVID-19. As for the study in general: Spain, Italy and the United States supplied samples that represented acute and convalescent COVID-19. Sample material is recorded as cDNA or gDNA derived from T cells, B-cell-depleted T cells, or PBMCs.

Original data processing: Amplification of reference gene primers was used by the study to estimate nucleated cell counts. Only in-frame clones appear in the TCRdb table, and some are missing; sequencing was by immunoSEQ multiplex PCR. That table is the source of V, J and clone size, and D and trimming were worked out from the DNA. The sample consists of fewer than 250,000 clones, about 85% of them appearing once. The CDR3 is 15 residues long. V shed 4 bases and J 3 bases; nucleotides not matched to a gene: 6. Germline CDR1 SGHRS, CDR2 YFSETQ. Sequenced input: peripheral blood. This sequence was found in a man aged 70 or older with acute or convalescent COVID-19. The chain recombines TRBV5-1 with TRBJ2-1; 8 bases agree with TRBD2. As DNA, the CDR3 is TGCGCCAGCAGCCCGGGCGGGGGGCTCTACAATGAGCAGTTCTTC. Protein: CASSPGGGLYNEQFF.